Following are 12 T cell receptor beta chains from one sample sequenced in a study of blood T cell repertoires in COVID-19. Assay used: immunoSEQ multiplex PCR; TCRdb lists only in-frame clones, some missing. Of about 170,000 clones detected, 83% appear once; the ten largest clones hold 4% to 4.5%. Sequencing was carried out using PBMCs or T cells enriched from blood (not recorded which). The origin of the receptors is a woman in her forties or fifties who had recovered from COVID-19.

This rearrangement joins TRBV20-1 to TRBJ1-4; D call uncertain. Looked up from germline, CDR1 is DFQATT and CDR2 is SNEGSKA (reference sequence). The CDR3 runs to 12 residues. The ends were cut back, 3 bases at V and 6 bases at J, with 8 bases in the middle. This CDR3 reads CSASRLDEKLFF. CDR3 nucleotides: TGCAGTGCTAGTAGACTCGATGAAAAACTGTTTTTT.

The chain carries TRBV19 and TRBJ2-5; TRBD2 matches at 9 bases. CDR3 size: 16 residues. J gave up 5 bases and V 6 bases, and 13 bases lay outside the gene matches. CDR1 and CDR2 (germline): LNHDA, SQIVND (reference sequence). CDR3 bases: TGTGCCAGTAGATACACCGGGACTAGCCGAGGGGAGACCCAGTACTTC. Translated: CASRYTGTSRGETQYF.

In this sample, this clone turned up once. This rearrangement joins TRBV2 to TRBJ1-1; possible D gene TRBD1, 5 bases. Trimming took 6 bases from V and 1 from J, leaving 12 bases between them. CDR1 and CDR2 (germline): SNHLY, FYNNEI. This CDR3 is 14 amino acids long. The DNA of the CDR3 is TGTGCCAGCAGCTTTCTGGGGCCGAACACTGAAGCTTTCTTT. Translating it yields CASSFLGPNTEAFF.

The chain recombines TRBV18 with TRBJ1-4; D is unresolved. V was clipped by 6 bases and J by 8 bases, with 16 bases between them. Germline CDR1 KGHSH, CDR2 LQKENI. This CDR3 comprises 14 residues. The CDR3 protein is CASSLGSGREKLFF. The CDR3 nucleotides read TGTGCCAGCTCCCTGGGTTCAGGCAGGGAAAAACTGTTTTTT. The variable domain in full, completed from reference TRBV18 and TRBJ1-4, reads NAGVMQNPRHLVRRRGQEARLRCSPMKGHSHVYWYRQLPEEGLKFMVYLQKENIIDESGMPKERFSAEFPKEGPSILRIQQVVRGDSAAYFCASSLGSGREKLFFGSGTQLSVL.

CDR3 in amino acids: CASSQEAGTGRAKNIQYF. The CDR3, as DNA: TGCGCCAGCAGCCAAGAAGCGGGGACAGGGAGGGCCAAAAACATTCAGTACTTC. The V gene is TRBV4-3, the J gene TRBJ2-4; TRBD1 aligns across 9 bases. The CDR3 length is 18 residues. Germline lookup yields CDR1 LGHNA and CDR2 YSLEER. V lost 0 bases, J lost 1 base, and 7 bases stayed unmatched.

The chain carries TRBV5-8 and TRBJ1-5, with TRBD1 matching 7 bases. V lost 3 bases and J lost 4; bases outside the gene matches: 10. Germline V gene lookup returns CDR1 SGHTS and CDR2 YDEGEE. The CDR3 covers 16 residues. CDR3 amino acids: CASSSYNRQGNQPQHF. In nucleotides, the CDR3 is TGTGCCAGCAGCTCCTATAATCGACAGGGAAATCAGCCCCAGCATTTT. The full variable domain, in which reference TRBV5-8 and TRBJ1-5 provide the parts outside the CDR3, is EAGVTQSPTHLIKTRGQQATLRCSPISGHTSVYWYQQALGLGLQFLLWYDEGEERNRGNFPPRFSGRQFPNYSSELNVNALELEDSALYLCASSSYNRQGNQPQHFGDGTRLSIL.

The CDR3 region is CASSQEGGLVSGANVLTF. The CDR3 DNA follows: TGCGCCAGCAGCCAAGAAGGGGGTTTGGTGTCTGGGGCCAACGTCCTGACTTTC. The V call is TRBV4-1, the J call TRBJ2-6, with a weak D call TRBD1 (6 bases). Germline CDR1 MGHRA, CDR2 YSYEKL. The CDR3 runs to 18 residues. V dropped 0 bases and J dropped 1 base, with 13 bases sitting between them.

The chain is built from TRBV5-4 and TRBJ2-2, with D unclear. CDR3 size: 15 residues. CDR1 SGHNT and CDR2 YYREEE come from the germline V gene (reference sequence). V lost 0 bases, J lost 3 bases, and 9 bases lay in between. The CDR3 spells CASSLGRLDTGELFF. The CDR3 bases are TGTGCCAGCAGCTTGGGACGGCTAGACACCGGGGAGCTGTTTTTT.

The rearrangement uses TRBV7-2 and TRBJ1-4, with TRBD1 identical over 12 bases. Germline V lookup: CDR1 SGHTA, CDR2 FQGNSA. The V and J ends lost 5 bases and 8 bases, in that order; junction bases with no gene match: 9. The CDR3 covers 16 residues. For the CDR3, the DNA is TGTGCCAGCAGCAGGTACCCCGGGACAGGGGGCGAAAAACTGTTTTTT. This encodes CASSRYPGTGGEKLFF.

Only a few counts were recorded for this clone. This chain links TRBV27 with TRBJ1-6; weak D call: TRBD1 (5 bases). Germline lookup yields CDR1 MNHEY and CDR2 SMNVEV (reference sequence). The V end was cut by 8 bases, the J end by 0 bases, with 23 bases between. The CDR3 is made up of 19 amino acids. Here the CDR3 reads CASSSSGVPSRSYNSPLHF. DNA of the CDR3: TGTGCCAGCTCCTCCTCGGGGGTCCCCAGTCGCTCCTATAATTCACCCCTCCACTTT.

This clone is a singleton in its sample. The genes are TRBV4-1 and TRBJ2-5; 7 bases line up with TRBD1. V lost 6 bases to trimming and J lost 5 bases; unmatched junction nucleotides: 12. This CDR3 region has 15 residues. Germline V CDR1 and CDR2: MGHRA, YSYEKL. The CDR3 is CASRLRQGSGETQYF. The DNA for the CDR3 is TGCGCCAGCAGACTTAGACAGGGTAGTGGGGAGACCCAGTACTTC.

The rearrangement uses TRBV7-2 and TRBJ1-2, with TRBD1 identical over 9 bases. The CDR3 is 15 residues long. Germline V gives CDR1 SGHTA, CDR2 FQGNSA. V was pared by 3 bases and J by 0 bases, with 2 bases of the junction left unmatched. The CDR3 protein is CASSFWTGANYGYTF. In DNA form, the CDR3 reads TGTGCCAGCAGCTTCTGGACAGGGGCTAACTATGGCTACACCTTC.